The 5 T cell receptor beta chains given below trace back to one sample, sequenced in a study of cytomegalovirus exposure and HLA in healthy donors. PCR used 60 Vbeta primers and 13 Jbeta primers. Sequencing was performed with immunoSEQ multiplex PCR; in TCRdb, only in-frame clones are kept and a portion is missing. The table records about 140,000 clones, just over 65% of them present only once. Sequencing was done on a sample of PBMCs. Source of these receptors: a woman aged 55-70 years in good health and CMV-seronegative.

V is TRBV6-4 and J is TRBJ2-1; D is unresolved. Trimming stripped 2 bases from V and 9 bases from J, with 11 bases between. Germline CDR1 is MRHNA and CDR2 is SNTAGT. CDR3 size: 13 residues. The DNA of the CDR3 is TGTGCCAGCAGTGACCGTAGCTTCGGTGAGCAGTTCTTC. Translating gives CASSDRSFGEQFF.

The chain uses TRBV28 and TRBJ2-1; 12 bases are shared with TRBD2. The CDR3 consists of 17 residues. Germline CDR1 reads MDHEN; CDR2 reads SYDVKM. The V segment lost 4 bases and the J segment 2 bases; nucleotides outside the gene matches: 6. CDR3 in amino acids: CASSSYGLAGTYNEQFF. CDR3 nucleotides: TGTGCCAGCAGTTCATACGGACTAGCGGGAACCTACAATGAGCAGTTCTTC.

V usage is TRBV7-2 and J usage is TRBJ2-7; D might be TRBD2 (6 bases). The ends were cut back, 4 bases at V and 7 bases at J, with 20 bases in the middle. This CDR3 comprises 15 residues. Germline V lookup: CDR1 SGHTA, CDR2 FQGNSA. In DNA form, the CDR3 reads TGTGCCAGCAGCTCTCCAACCGGGGGATTATGGGAGCAGTACTTC. Protein: CASSSPTGGLWEQYF.

The genes are TRBV7-2 and TRBJ1-6; 7 bases match TRBD1. Looked up from germline, CDR1 is SGHTA and CDR2 is FQGNSA. This CDR3 contains 17 residues. V shed 1 base and J 1 base; nucleotides not matched to a gene: 4. CDR3 in DNA: TGTGCCAGCAGCTTAGAGGCAGGGGGGTCCTATAATTCACCCCTCCACTTT. Translated, it gives CASSLEAGGSYNSPLHF.

The table lists this clone with many counts. The rearrangement links TRBV28 to TRBJ1-1, with D maybe TRBD1 (5 bases). This CDR3 spans 14 amino acids. V shed 2 bases and J shed 1 base, with 8 bases lying between them. CDR1 MDHEN and CDR2 SYDVKM come from the germline V gene. The CDR3 reads CASSLPGQNTEAFF. CDR3 bases: TGTGCCAGCAGTTTACCTGGACAGAACACTGAAGCTTTCTTT.